Below, 26 T cell receptor beta chains from the same sample are listed, as sequenced in a study of technical replicates of blood from a few donors. Assay used: immunoSEQ multiplex PCR; TCRdb lists only in-frame clones, some missing. The sample consists of tens of thousands of clones, about 91% of them appearing once. Sequenced: T cells isolated from PBMCs. These receptors were taken from a human donor in good health.

This chain joins TRBV4-1 and TRBJ1-4; D ambiguous. CDR1 is MGHRA, CDR2 YSYEKL, per germline. Trimming took 3 bases from V and 1 from J, leaving 9 bases between them. The CDR3 loop spans 15 amino acids. CDR3 sequence: CASSQAPITNEKLFF. Here the CDR3 DNA reads TGCGCCAGCAGCCAGGCACCGATAACTAATGAAAAACTGTTTTTT.

The chain carries TRBV10-3 and TRBJ1-5, with D perhaps TRBD1 (5 bases). V was clipped by 2 bases and J by 6 bases, with 11 bases between them. The CDR3 sequence is 14 residues long. In germline, CDR1 is ENHRY, CDR2 SYGVKD. The CDR3 DNA is TGTGCCATCAGTGAGGCCCAGGGAGGTCAGCCCCAGCATTTT. It specifies CAISEAQGGQPQHF.

The chain carries TRBV2 and TRBJ2-7; maybe TRBD2 (7 bases). Trimming left V 10 bases short and J 7 bases short, with 20 bases between. The CDR3 covers 13 residues. Germline V gene sequence: CDR1 SNHLY, CDR2 FYNNEI. This chain's CDR3 is CATGGRARGEQYF. The CDR3 DNA follows: TGTGCCACGGGGGGCAGGGCAAGAGGGGAGCAGTACTTC.

The chain combines TRBV6-5 with TRBJ2-5; no reliable D call. The V gene's germline CDR1 is MNHEY and CDR2 SVGAGI. The V end lost 2 bases, the J end lost 4 bases, and 14 bases lay between the germline ends. The CDR3 is 15 amino acids. CDR3 loop: CASSYANGAPETQYF. The CDR3 DNA follows: TGTGCCAGCAGTTACGCCAACGGAGCCCCAGAGACCCAGTACTTC.

The V call is TRBV6-1, the J call TRBJ2-7; 8 nucleotides agree with TRBD1. Trimming took 3 bases from V and 3 from J; bases not matched to a gene: 7. The V gene's germline CDR1 is MNHNS and CDR2 SASEGT. This CDR3 is built from 15 residues. The CDR3 spells CASSDRTGNGYEQYF. The DNA of the CDR3 is TGTGCCAGCAGTGACCGGACAGGGAATGGCTACGAGCAGTACTTC.

The chain uses TRBV7-2 and TRBJ2-4, with D possibly being TRBD1 (6 bases). The germline gives CDR1 SGHTA, CDR2 FQGNSA. The CDR3 is made up of 16 amino acids. Trimming took off 2 bases at V and 0 bases at J, with 11 bases between the two ends. CDR3 DNA: TGTGCCAGCAGCTTATGGGGGCAGACAGCCAAAAACATTCAGTACTTC. Translating gives CASSLWGQTAKNIQYF.

The chain couples TRBV30 to TRBJ2-1; 9 bases match TRBD1. Germline V gene lookup returns CDR1 GTSNPN and CDR2 SVGIG (reference sequence). After removal of 1 base from V and 7 bases from J, the junction contained 5 bases not matched to a gene. The CDR3 loop spans 14 amino acids. The CDR3 region has the DNA TGTGCCTGGAGTGCCGGGACAGGGTCGAATGAGCAGTTCTTC. Its protein product is CAWSAGTGSNEQFF.

The CDR3 DNA reads TGCGCCAGCAGCTCTGATAGCGGGAAGGGATCCTACGAGCAGTACTTC. Its protein product is CASSSDSGKGSYEQYF. This chain joins TRBV5-1 and TRBJ2-7; 8 bases agree with TRBD2. CDR1 is SGHRS, CDR2 YFSETQ, per germline. This CDR3 comprises 16 residues. V shed 3 bases and J 1 base; nucleotides not matched to a gene: 9.

This chain joins TRBV27 and TRBJ1-1; D uncertain. Trimming pared 6 bases from V and 0 bases from J, leaving 11 bases between. The length of the CDR3 is 14 residues. In germline, CDR1 is MNHEY, CDR2 SMNVEV (reference sequence). The CDR3 coding sequence is TGTGCCAGCAGAGCGACGGGGATGAACACTGAAGCTTTCTTT. Translation: CASRATGMNTEAFF.

This chain uses TRBV10-3 with TRBJ2-7; D is undetermined. This CDR3 contains 15 residues. With 1 base removed from V and 0 bases from J, the gap between germline ends came to 10 bases. Germline lookup yields CDR1 ENHRY and CDR2 SYGVKD. This CDR3 is CAISEYTASSYEQYF. In DNA, the CDR3 is TGTGCCATCAGTGAGTATACGGCTAGCTCCTACGAGCAGTACTTC.

The chain links TRBV19 to TRBJ1-1; 9 nucleotides align to TRBD1. There are 13 residues in the CDR3. Trimming cost V 5 bases and J 4 bases; bases outside gene matches: 2. Looked up from germline, CDR1 is LNHDA and CDR2 is SQIVND (reference sequence). CDR3 sequence (DNA): TGTGCCAGTAGTCCGGACAGGGGCACTGAAGCTTTCTTT. This codes for CASSPDRGTEAFF.

The chain uses TRBV25-1 and TRBJ2-5; TRBD1 agrees at 12 bases. The CDR3 sequence is 18 residues long. With V trimmed by 5 bases and J by 4 bases, 14 bases remained unmatched. Germline V CDR1 and CDR2: MGHDK, SYGVNS. DNA of the CDR3: TGTGCCAGCAGTACTCCCGGGACAGGGGGCGCGTGGGGAGAGACCCAGTACTTC. This translates into CASSTPGTGGAWGETQYF.

The chain carries TRBV7-3 and TRBJ2-2, with D tentatively TRBD2 (6 bases). The germline V gene encodes CDR1 SGHTA and CDR2 FQGTGA. Trimming removed 4 bases at V and 1 base at J, with 13 bases between. The CDR3 sequence is 16 residues long. The CDR3 sequence is CASSSYGSWNTGELFF. The CDR3 DNA sequence: TGTGCCAGCAGCTCCTACGGGAGCTGGAACACCGGGGAGCTGTTTTTT. Full variable domain (outside the CDR3, taken from reference TRBV7-3 and TRBJ2-2): GAGVSQTPSNKVTEKGKYVELRCDPISGHTALYWYRQSLGQGPEFLIYFQGTGAADDSGLPNDRFFAVRPEGSVSTLKIQRTERGDSAVYLCASSSYGSWNTGELFFGEGSRLTVL.

Of note for this clone: Possible read error: a much larger clone is one base away. This chain links TRBV5-1 with TRBJ2-7; 9 bases are shared with TRBD1. The CDR3 is 15 amino acids. With 4 bases clipped from V and 6 bases from J, the junction kept 11 bases outside the gene matches. Germline V gene sequence: CDR1 SGHRS, CDR2 YFSETQ. CDR3 sequence: CASSLIGTGYSEQYF. The CDR3 DNA is TGCGCCAGCAGCCTCATCGGGACAGGGTATTCCGAGCAGTACTTC.

This clone has only one observation. This chain joins TRBV19 and TRBJ1-5, with TRBD1 identical over 8 bases. CDR3 length: 16 amino acids. The V segment lost 1 base and the J segment 6 bases; nucleotides outside the gene matches: 8. The germline CDR1 and CDR2 sequences are LNHDA and SQIVND (reference sequence). The CDR3 region is CASSIAQGAFGQPQHF. The CDR3 DNA follows: TGTGCCAGTAGTATAGCCCAGGGGGCTTTCGGTCAGCCCCAGCATTTT.

The gene calls are TRBV5-1 and TRBJ2-3; 7 nucleotides agree with TRBD2. Trimming took 6 bases from V and 3 from J; bases not matched to a gene: 16. The CDR3 length is 17 residues. CDR1 and CDR2 (germline): SGHRS, YFSETQ. The CDR3 bases are TGCGCCAGCAACTCCCCCCTCGGGGCGGGAGAGACAGATACGCAGTATTTT. This translates into CASNSPLGAGETDTQYF.

The rearrangement uses TRBV4-2 and TRBJ2-7; tentatively, D is TRBD1 (5 bases). Germline CDR1 is LGHNA and CDR2 is YNFKEQ. This CDR3 is 15 amino acids long. V was cut by 1 base and J by 0 bases, with 10 bases left in between. CDR3 sequence: CASSQARDSSYEQYF. The CDR3 coding sequence is TGTGCCAGCAGCCAAGCGCGTGACAGCTCCTACGAGCAGTACTTC.

This chain connects TRBV4-1 to TRBJ2-2; TRBD1 aligns across 9 bases. The trim removed 4 bases at V and 7 bases at J, leaving 16 bases unmatched. In germline, CDR1 is MGHRA, CDR2 YSYEKL. The CDR3 has 18 residues. The CDR3: CASSPRGTGQSYNGELFF. Written as DNA, the CDR3 is TGCGCCAGCAGCCCCAGAGGGACAGGGCAAAGTTACAACGGGGAGCTGTTTTTT.

The V gene is TRBV28, the J gene TRBJ2-2, with TRBD1 as a possible D gene (6 bases). The CDR3 loop spans 15 amino acids. V dropped 2 bases and J dropped 0 bases, with 7 bases sitting between them. The V gene's germline CDR1 is MDHEN and CDR2 SYDVKM. CDR3 sequence: CASSLGGSNTGELFF. In DNA form, the CDR3 reads TGTGCCAGCAGTTTAGGGGGCTCGAACACCGGGGAGCTGTTTTTT.

CDR3: CASSPPKGAGQETQYF. Here the CDR3 DNA reads TGTGCCAGCTCACCACCCAAGGGGGCTGGCCAAGAGACCCAGTACTTC. V is TRBV18 and J is TRBJ2-5, with 7 bases fitting TRBD1. Germline values: CDR1 KGHSH, CDR2 LQKENI. This CDR3 spans 16 amino acids. Trimming removed 0 bases from V and 1 base from J; junction bases left unmatched: 5.

V and J are TRBV11-3 and TRBJ1-1, with D possibly being TRBD1 (6 bases). Germline V gives CDR1 SGHNT, CDR2 YENEEA. Trimming cost V 1 base and J 3 bases, with 9 bases left between them. The CDR3 sequence is 14 residues long. This CDR3 reads CASSLVQGDTEAFF. Here the CDR3 DNA reads TGTGCCAGCAGCTTAGTACAGGGCGACACTGAAGCTTTCTTT.

V gene TRBV30 combines with J gene TRBJ2-7; D uncertain. The CDR3 is made up of 12 amino acids. The ends were cut back, 4 bases at V and 3 bases at J, with 10 bases in the middle. Looked up from germline, CDR1 is GTSNPN and CDR2 is SVGIG (reference sequence). In DNA, the CDR3 is TGTGCCTGGACCTACCGTGGCTACGAGCAGTACTTC. It codes for CAWTYRGYEQYF.

The chain recombines TRBV4-1 with TRBJ2-2, with TRBD2 matching over 9 bases. Looked up from germline, CDR1 is MGHRA and CDR2 is YSYEKL. The CDR3 runs 19 residues. V lost 0 bases and J lost 3; bases outside the gene matches: 11. The CDR3 bases are TGCGCCAGCAGCCAAGATTCCCATCTAGCGGGACGTCACACCGGGGAGCTGTTTTTT. Residues: CASSQDSHLAGRHTGELFF.

This chain uses TRBV27 with TRBJ1-3; D perhaps matches TRBD1 (5 bases). Germline values: CDR1 MNHEY, CDR2 SMNVEV (reference sequence). V was cut by 0 bases and J by 4 bases, with 7 bases left in between. The CDR3 loop spans 14 amino acids. The CDR3 protein is CASSLSRVGNTIYF. In nucleotides, the CDR3 is TGTGCCAGCAGTTTATCCAGGGTGGGAAACACCATATATTTT.

This chain joins TRBV5-6 and TRBJ2-7; 9 bases align to TRBD1. V shed 2 bases and J 3 bases; nucleotides not matched to a gene: 3. The germline gives CDR1 SGHDT, CDR2 YYEEEE. This CDR3 region has 14 residues. The CDR3 bases are TGTGCCAGCAGCTTCGGGACAGGGCTCTACGAGCAGTACTTC. Residues: CASSFGTGLYEQYF.

The V and J genes are TRBV6-4 and TRBJ2-2, with TRBD2 matching 7 bases. Per germline, CDR1 MRHNA and CDR2 SNTAGT. This CDR3 is built from 16 residues. V lost 0 bases to trimming and J lost 4 bases; unmatched junction nucleotides: 5. The CDR3 loop is CASSDSGREITGELFF. CDR3 sequence (DNA): TGTGCCAGCAGTGACTCTGGGCGGGAGATCACCGGGGAGCTGTTTTTT.